The T cell receptor beta chain under discussion was sequenced for a study of beta chain features in type 1 diabetes. The entirety of the isolated RNA underwent reverse transcription, so expressed TCRB transcripts were sequenced. Clones were sequenced by immunoSEQ multiplex PCR, and TCRdb holds only the in-frame ones, with some missing. The table records roughly 150,000 clones, about 9.8% of them present only once. CDR1 SGHVS and CDR2 FQNEAQ come from the germline V gene. The CDR3 sequence is 16 residues long. Losses at the gene ends were 1 base for V and 1 base for J; bases not matched to a gene: 4. This clone was detected a few times.

Sequencing used central memory CD4+ T cells from blood. The chain employs TRBV7-8 and TRBJ1-1; 9 nucleotides align to TRBD1. This TCR was recovered from a woman between 18 and 29 years old in good health. Written as DNA, the CDR3 is TGTGCCAGCAGCTTAGAGGACAGGGGATCGAACACTGAAGCTTTCTTT. It yields the protein CASSLEDRGSNTEAFF.